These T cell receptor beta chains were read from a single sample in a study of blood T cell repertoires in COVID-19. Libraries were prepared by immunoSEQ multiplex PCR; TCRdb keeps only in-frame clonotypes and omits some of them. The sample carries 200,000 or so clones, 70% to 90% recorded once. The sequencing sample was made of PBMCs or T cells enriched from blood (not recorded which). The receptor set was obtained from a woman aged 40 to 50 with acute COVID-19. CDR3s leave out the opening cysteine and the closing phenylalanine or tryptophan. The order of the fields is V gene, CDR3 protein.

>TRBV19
ATTGTGGSSNEKLF
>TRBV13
ASSLAGGVDNSPLH
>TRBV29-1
SAKDRVGTEAF
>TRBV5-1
ASSLEGEGTQY
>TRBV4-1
ASSQGFPGLHSNEQF
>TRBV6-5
ASTLSGIPQPQH
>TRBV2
ASSEGQSSGNTIY
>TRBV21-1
ASSYDRVSGRGAF
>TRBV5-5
ASSARTANNEKLF
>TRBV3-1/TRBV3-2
ASSQEGGPGTEAF